This T cell receptor (beta chain) was found in a study of blood T cell repertoires in COVID-19. The table came from immunoSEQ multiplex PCR; TCRdb's copy has only in-frame clones and leaves some out. The sample consists of roughly 350,000 clones, 85% to 90% of them appearing once. Unmatched junction bases numbered 11, after V lost 5 bases and J lost 6 bases. Germline CDR1 and CDR2: SGHTA and FQGNSA. This CDR3 spans 15 amino acids. The chain recombines TRBV7-2 with TRBJ1-2, with 8 nucleotides matching TRBD1. The sample was peripheral blood. This TCR was sampled from a woman aged 45-60 years with COVID-19, enrolled during active disease. Written as DNA, the CDR3 is TGTGCCAGCAGCCCCTACAGGGGGGAGACGAATGGCTACACCTTC. Translated, it gives CASSPYRGETNGYTF.